This T cell receptor (beta chain) appears in the sequencing data of a study of control samples from healthy donors and cancer patients. The method was immunoSEQ multiplex PCR; TCRdb's version includes in-frame clones alone and lacks a portion of them. This sample has fewer than 200,000 clones, with 70% to 90% found just once. The sequence derives from a man aged 25 to 40 in good health. Sequences were obtained from blood.

Here the CDR3 DNA reads TGTGCCAGCAGCCAACTTCCAGACAGTCACACCGGGGAGCTGTTTTTT. This codes for CASSQLPDSHTGELFF. The rearrangement joins TRBV7-2 to TRBJ2-2; D might be TRBD1 (5 bases). CDR1 and CDR2 (germline): SGHTA, FQGNSA. The CDR3 runs 16 residues. The V gene lost 5 bases and the J gene lost 3 bases, with 16 bases spanning the gap.